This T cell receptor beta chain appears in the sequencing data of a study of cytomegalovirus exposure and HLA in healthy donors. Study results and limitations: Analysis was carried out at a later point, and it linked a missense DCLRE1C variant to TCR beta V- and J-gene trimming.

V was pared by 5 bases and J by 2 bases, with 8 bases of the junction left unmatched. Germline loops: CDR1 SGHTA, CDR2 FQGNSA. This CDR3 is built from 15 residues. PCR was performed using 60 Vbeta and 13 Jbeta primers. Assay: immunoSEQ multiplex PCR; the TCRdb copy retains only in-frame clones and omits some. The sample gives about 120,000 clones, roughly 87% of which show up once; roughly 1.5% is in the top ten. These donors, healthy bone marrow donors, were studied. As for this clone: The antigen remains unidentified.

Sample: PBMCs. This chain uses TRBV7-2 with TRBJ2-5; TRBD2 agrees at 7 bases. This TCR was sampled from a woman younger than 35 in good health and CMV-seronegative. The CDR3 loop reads CASSRPSGSQETQYF. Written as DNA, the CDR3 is TGTGCCAGCAGCCGCCCTAGCGGTTCTCAAGAGACCCAGTACTTC.